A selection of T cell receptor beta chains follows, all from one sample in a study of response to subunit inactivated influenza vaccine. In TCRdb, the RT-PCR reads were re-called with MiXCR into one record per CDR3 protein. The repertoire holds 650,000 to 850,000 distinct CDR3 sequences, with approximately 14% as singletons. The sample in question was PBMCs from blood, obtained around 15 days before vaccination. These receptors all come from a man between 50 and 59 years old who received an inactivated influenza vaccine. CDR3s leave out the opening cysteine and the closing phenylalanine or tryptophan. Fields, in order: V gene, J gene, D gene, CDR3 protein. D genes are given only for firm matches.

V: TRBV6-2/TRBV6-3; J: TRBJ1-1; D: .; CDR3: ASSPPRDYGGNEAF
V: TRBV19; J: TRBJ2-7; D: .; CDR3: ASSISADPTSYEQY
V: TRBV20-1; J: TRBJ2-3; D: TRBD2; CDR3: SARDRSWTSGDTDTQY
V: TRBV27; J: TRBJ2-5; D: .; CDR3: ASSSLGGTETQY
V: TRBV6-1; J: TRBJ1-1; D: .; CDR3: ASSQMLQGKTEAF
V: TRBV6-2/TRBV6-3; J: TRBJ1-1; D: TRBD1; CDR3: ASSYSGQANTEAF
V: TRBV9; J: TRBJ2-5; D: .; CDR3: ASSGRQETQY
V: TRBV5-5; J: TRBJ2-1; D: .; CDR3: ASSLINWGTYNEQF
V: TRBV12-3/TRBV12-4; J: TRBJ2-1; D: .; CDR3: ASSLFPQGTAEQF
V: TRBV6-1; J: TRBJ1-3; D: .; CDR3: ASSTGSSGNTIY
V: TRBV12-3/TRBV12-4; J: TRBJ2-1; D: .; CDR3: ASKPRGHSYNEQF
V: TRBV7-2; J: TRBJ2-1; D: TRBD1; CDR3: ASSDGTGTYNEQF
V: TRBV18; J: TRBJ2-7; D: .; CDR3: ASSPIQGEYEQY
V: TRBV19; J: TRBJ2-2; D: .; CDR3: ASLESGAMNTGELF
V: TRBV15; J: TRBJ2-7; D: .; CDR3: ATSRETYEQY
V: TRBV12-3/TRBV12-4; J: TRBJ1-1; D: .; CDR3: ASSSTGMGTEAF
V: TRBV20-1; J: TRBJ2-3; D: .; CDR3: SATEGPPGTQY
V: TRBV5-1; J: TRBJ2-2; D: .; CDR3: ASSPQGGPGELF
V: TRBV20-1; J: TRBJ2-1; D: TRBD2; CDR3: SARPGTSWDEQF
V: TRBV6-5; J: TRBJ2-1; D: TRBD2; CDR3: ASSYLDGTGGQF
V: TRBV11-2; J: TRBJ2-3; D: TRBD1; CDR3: ASSSRDRGADTQY
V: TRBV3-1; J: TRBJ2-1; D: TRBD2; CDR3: ASSQGPAGYNEQF
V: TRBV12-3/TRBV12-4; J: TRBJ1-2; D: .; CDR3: ASRTGNGYT
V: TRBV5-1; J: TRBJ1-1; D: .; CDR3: ASSPRGGMNTEAF
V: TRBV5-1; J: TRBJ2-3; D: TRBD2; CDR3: ASSSISGGGTDTQY
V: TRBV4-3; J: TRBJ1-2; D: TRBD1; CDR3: ASSDRTGGYT
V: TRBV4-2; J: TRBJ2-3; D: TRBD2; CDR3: ASSQTGTSGAYFRDTQY
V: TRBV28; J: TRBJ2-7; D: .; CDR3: ASSFDGLASYEQY
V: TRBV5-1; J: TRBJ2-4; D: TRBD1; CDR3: ASSPVGGAAKNIQY
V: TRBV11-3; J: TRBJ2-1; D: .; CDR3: ASSLGGNWDNEQF
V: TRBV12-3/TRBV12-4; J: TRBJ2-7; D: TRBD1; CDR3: ASSFRDRGPVEQY
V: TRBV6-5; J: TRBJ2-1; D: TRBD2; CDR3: ASSYRGLAGGNEQF
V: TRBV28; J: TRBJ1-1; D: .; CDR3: ASSWPDGAAF